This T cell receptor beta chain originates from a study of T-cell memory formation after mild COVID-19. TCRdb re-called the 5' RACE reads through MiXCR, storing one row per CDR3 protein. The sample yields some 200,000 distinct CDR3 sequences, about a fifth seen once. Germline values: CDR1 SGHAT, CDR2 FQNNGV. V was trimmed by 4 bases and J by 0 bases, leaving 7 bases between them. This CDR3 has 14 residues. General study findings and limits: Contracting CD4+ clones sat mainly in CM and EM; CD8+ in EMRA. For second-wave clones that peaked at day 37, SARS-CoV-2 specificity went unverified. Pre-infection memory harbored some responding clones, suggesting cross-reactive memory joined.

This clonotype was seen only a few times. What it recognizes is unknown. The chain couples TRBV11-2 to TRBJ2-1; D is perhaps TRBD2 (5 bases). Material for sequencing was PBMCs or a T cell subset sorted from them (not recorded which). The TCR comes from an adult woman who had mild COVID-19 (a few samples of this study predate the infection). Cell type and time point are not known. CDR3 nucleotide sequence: TGTGCCAGCAGCTCCCGGGACTCCTACAATGAGCAGTTCTTC. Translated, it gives CASSSRDSYNEQFF.